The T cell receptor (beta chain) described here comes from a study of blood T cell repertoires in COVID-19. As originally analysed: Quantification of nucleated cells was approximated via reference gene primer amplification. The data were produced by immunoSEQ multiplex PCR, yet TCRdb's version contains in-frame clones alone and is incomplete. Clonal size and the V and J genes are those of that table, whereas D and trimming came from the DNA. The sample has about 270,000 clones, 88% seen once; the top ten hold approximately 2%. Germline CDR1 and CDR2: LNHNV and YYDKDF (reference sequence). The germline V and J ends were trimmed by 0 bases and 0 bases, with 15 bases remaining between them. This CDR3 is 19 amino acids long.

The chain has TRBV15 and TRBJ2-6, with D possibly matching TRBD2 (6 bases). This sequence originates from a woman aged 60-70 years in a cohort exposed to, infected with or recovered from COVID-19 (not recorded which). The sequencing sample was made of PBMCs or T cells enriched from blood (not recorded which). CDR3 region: CATSREDKWRGSGANVLTF. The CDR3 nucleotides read TGTGCCACCAGCAGAGAGGACAAATGGAGGGGCTCTGGGGCCAACGTCCTGACTTTC. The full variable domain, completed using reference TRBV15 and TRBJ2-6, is DAMVIQNPRYQVTQFGKPVTLSCSQTLNHNVMYWYQQKSSQAPKLLFHYYDKDFNNEADTPDNFQSRRPNTSFCFLDIRSPGLGDTAMYLCATSREDKWRGSGANVLTFGAGSRLTVL.